This passage covers 31 T cell receptor beta chains from one sample sequenced in a study of T cells after yellow fever vaccination. TCRdb used MiXCR to reprocess the 5' RACE reads, holding one entry per CDR3 protein. The table lists roughly 49,000 distinct CDR3 sequences, 7% to 8.5% of them singletons. Here the sequenced sample was CD8+ T cells sorted from PBMCs, taken roughly 14 days after the first yellow fever vaccination. The receptors were sampled from a man aged 18 to 30 who received the YFV17D yellow fever vaccine.

In its sample, this clonotype was seen many times. V and J are TRBV7-6 and TRBJ1-6; D is perhaps TRBD1 (5 bases). Trimming stripped 5 bases from V and 2 bases from J, with 16 bases between. The CDR3 covers 17 residues. Germline V lookup: CDR1 SGHVS, CDR2 FNYEAQ. Written as DNA, the CDR3 is TGTGCCAGCAGCCCCAATTCCTGGGGGACCTATAATTCACCCCTCCACTTT. Protein: CASSPNSWGTYNSPLHF.

This clonotype was recorded at least ten times. The chain carries TRBV21-1 and TRBJ2-1; TRBD1, the table's D call, lacks a check against the DNA. TRBV21-1 is a pseudogene locus. The CDR3 length is 14 residues. DNA of the CDR3: TGTGCCAGCAGCCACGAGAGGACAGACAATGAGCAGTTCTTC. The encoded protein is CASSHERTDNEQFF.

Note on this clonotype: One base away lies a much larger clone, so this may be a sequencing read error. The CDR3 protein is CASSEGANYSYTF. The CDR3 nucleotides are TGCGCCAGCAGTGAGGGCGCTAACTATAGCTACACCTTC. V gene TRBV10-1 combines with J gene TRBJ1-2; no reliable D call. This CDR3 has 13 residues. Germline values: CDR1 WNHNN, CDR2 SYGVQD (reference sequence).

In its sample, this clonotype was seen many times. V is TRBV7-6 and J is TRBJ2-3; 11 bases fit TRBD1. The CDR3 consists of 16 residues. J was trimmed by 4 bases and V by 4 bases; bases with no gene match: 7. Germline lookup yields CDR1 SGHVS and CDR2 FNYEAQ. CDR3: CASSYRGQGGADTQYF. CDR3 DNA: TGTGCCAGCAGCTACCGGGGACAGGGGGGAGCAGATACGCAGTATTTT.

In this sample, this clonotype turned up many times. The rearrangement uses TRBV10-3 and TRBJ2-2; weak D call: TRBD1 (6 bases). Looked up from germline, CDR1 is ENHRY and CDR2 is SYGVKD. V was cut by 7 bases and J by 1 base, with 10 bases left in between. CDR3 length: 14 amino acids. Here the CDR3 reads CAIMRTENTGELFF. CDR3 nucleotides: TGTGCCATCATGAGGACAGAGAACACCGGGGAGCTGTTTTTT.

This clonotype was recorded many times. The chain recombines TRBV16 with TRBJ1-1; D remains ambiguous. The CDR3 contains 14 residues. CDR1 and CDR2 (germline): KGHSY, FQNENV. V dropped 2 bases and J dropped 4 bases, with 11 bases sitting between them. The CDR3 DNA reads as TGTGCCAGCAGCCAAAGGCCCCGCGTCACTGAAGCTTTCTTT. Translation gives CASSQRPRVTEAFF.

In this sample, this clonotype turned up a few times. The rearrangement joins TRBV7-9 to TRBJ2-3; D unclear. V lost 4 bases, J lost 4 bases, and 9 bases lay in between. Germline values: CDR1 SEHNR, CDR2 FQNEAQ (reference sequence). This CDR3 has 13 amino acids. The CDR3: CASSSLTSDTQYF. CDR3 DNA: TGTGCCAGCAGCTCCTTGACATCAGATACGCAGTATTTT.

This clonotype was detected ten times or more. CDR3 DNA: TGTGCCAGCAGTCAGGGGGCGGAAGGAAACACCATATATTTT. Translation gives CASSQGAEGNTIYF. The rearrangement links TRBV6-1 to TRBJ1-3, with 8 bases identical to TRBD1. Germline V gene data show CDR1 as MNHNS and CDR2 as SASEGT. The V and J ends lost 5 bases and 4 bases, in that order; junction bases with no gene match: 4. This CDR3 spans 14 amino acids.

At least ten counts were recorded for this clonotype. V and J are TRBV28 and TRBJ1-2; 8 bases line up with TRBD1. The junction had 5 bases not matched to a gene; V was cut back by 3 bases and J by 8 bases. CDR1 and CDR2 from the germline V gene are MDHEN and SYDVKM. This CDR3 is 13 amino acids long. The CDR3 nucleotides read TGTGCCAGCAGTTTGTCCAGGGGGCTAGGCTACACCTTC. It encodes CASSLSRGLGYTF.

The chain recombines TRBV29-1 with TRBJ2-7, with D possibly being TRBD2 (7 bases). The CDR3 loop spans 16 amino acids. V was shortened by 3 bases and J by 4 bases, with 22 bases between the two germline ends. Germline CDR1 SQVTM, CDR2 ANQGSEA. The CDR3 region is CSVESPFAGAKYEQYF. In DNA, the CDR3 is TGCAGCGTTGAGTCCCCCTTTGCGGGGGCAAAATACGAGCAGTACTTC.

There are a few counts of this clonotype. The gene calls are TRBV5-1 and TRBJ2-1; 7 bases line up with TRBD1. The CDR3 has 14 amino acids. J lost 9 bases, V lost 0 bases, and 6 bases had no gene match. CDR1 is SGHRS and CDR2 is YFSETQ in the germline V gene. The CDR3 nucleotides read TGCGCCAGCAGCTTGGGACAGGGTTCGGGTGAGCAGTTCTTC. Translated: CASSLGQGSGEQFF.

In its sample, this clonotype was seen many times. The CDR3 here is CASSWRGPSSYNEQFF. CDR3 nucleotides: TGTGCCAGCAGTTGGCGGGGGCCGAGCTCCTACAATGAGCAGTTCTTC. The rearrangement links TRBV27 to TRBJ2-1; tentative D call: TRBD2 (7 bases). V shed 4 bases and J shed 0 bases, with 13 bases lying between them. The CDR3 is made up of 16 amino acids. Germline V CDR1 and CDR2: MNHEY, SMNVEV (reference sequence).

This clonotype was observed at least ten times. J is TRBJ1-1 and V is TRBV12-3 or TRBV12-4; unclear D gene. Trimming pared 3 bases from V and 6 bases from J, leaving 11 bases between. This CDR3 spans 13 amino acids. The CDR3 region has the DNA TGTGCCAGCAGTTTTATTTTGACCCCTGAAGCTTTCTTT. It encodes CASSFILTPEAFF.

The rearrangement uses TRBV12-2 and TRBJ2-5; the table's D call, TRBD1, was not checked against the DNA. TRBV12-2 is tagged as a pseudogene. This CDR3 region has 17 residues. The CDR3 protein is CASRFLGAGALQGTQYF. The CDR3 DNA reads as TGTGCAAGTCGCTTCTTGGGGGCAGGCGCCCTCCAAGGGACCCAGTACTTC.

This clonotype has ten or more counts. This chain joins TRBV18 and TRBJ2-5; perhaps TRBD1 as D (5 bases). The CDR3 spans 18 residues. Trimming stripped 4 bases from V and 4 bases from J, with 25 bases between. The germline V gene encodes CDR1 KGHSH and CDR2 LQKENI. The CDR3 spells CASSQLNLRQNPRETQYF. The CDR3 coding sequence is TGTGCCAGCTCACAACTCAATCTTCGACAGAACCCCAGAGAGACCCAGTACTTC.

This clonotype was picked up a small number of times. The CDR3 sequence is CASSPRLSSSYEQYV. In DNA, the CDR3 is TGTGCCAGCAGCCCAAGGCTCTCTAGCTCCTACGAGCAGTACGTC. V is TRBV5-5 and J is TRBJ2-7; no firm D call. Germline-derived CDR1 and CDR2 are SGHKS and YYEKEE (reference sequence). V dropped 4 bases and J dropped 0 bases, with 14 bases sitting between them. The CDR3 length is 15 residues.

This clonotype has a count of ten or more. The chain couples TRBV10-3 to TRBJ2-7; 8 positions agree with TRBD2. The CDR3 sequence is 17 residues long. Germline V gene data show CDR1 as ENHRY and CDR2 as SYGVKD. V shed 3 bases, J shed 2 bases, and the junction held 12 bases outside the gene matches. CDR3: CAISEESSGGFAYEQYF. The CDR3 DNA reads TGTGCCATCAGTGAAGAATCCAGCGGGGGATTCGCCTACGAGCAGTACTTC.

This clonotype was counted a few times. The chain links TRBV5-1 to TRBJ2-3; 10 bases line up with TRBD1. Germline lookup yields CDR1 SGHRS and CDR2 YFSETQ. The CDR3 totals 16 residues. Germline trimming cut 2 bases from V and 6 bases from J; bases unmatched to any gene: 9. CDR3 sequence (DNA): TGCGCCAGCAGCTTCACGACCGGGACAGGGGCTGATACGCAGTATTTT. This gives the protein CASSFTTGTGADTQYF.

V is TRBV13 and J is TRBJ1-2; D is possibly TRBD1 (6 bases). The CDR3 consists of 18 residues. V was trimmed by 4 bases and J by 3 bases, leaving 24 bases between them. Germline CDR1 reads PRHDT; CDR2 reads FYEKMQ (reference sequence). The CDR3 here is CASSSRRQGTVGYYGYTF. The CDR3 nucleotides are TGTGCCAGCAGCTCAAGGCGCCAGGGGACCGTGGGCTACTATGGCTACACCTTC.

In this sample, this clonotype turned up many times. This chain joins TRBV7-6 and TRBJ1-1, with TRBD1 matching over 8 bases. The CDR3 loop spans 14 amino acids. CDR1 is SGHVS, CDR2 FNYEAQ, per germline. Germline trimming cut 4 bases from V and 11 bases from J; bases unmatched to any gene: 12. The chain's CDR3 is CASSSGQGLSYAFF. The CDR3 DNA reads TGTGCCAGCAGCTCTGGACAGGGATTATCGTACGCTTTCTTT.

There are many counts of this clonotype. The V gene is TRBV27, the J gene TRBJ1-5; D not resolved. Trimming shortened V by 4 bases and J by 3 bases, and 7 bases separated the two germline ends. The CDR3 extends over 13 amino acids. Looked up from germline, CDR1 is MNHEY and CDR2 is SMNVEV (reference sequence). In DNA form, the CDR3 reads TGTGCCAGCAGTTGGGGTTACAATCAGCCCCAGCATTTT. This sequence encodes CASSWGYNQPQHF.

The sample holds many counts of this clonotype. This rearrangement joins TRBV2 to TRBJ2-3; no clear D gene. V was clipped by 2 bases and J by 0 bases, with 15 bases between them. The CDR3 spans 17 residues. Germline CDR1 SNHLY, CDR2 FYNNEI. Written as DNA, the CDR3 is TGTGCCAGCAGTGAATGGTCAGACCTTACTAGCACAGATACGCAGTATTTT. Translated, it gives CASSEWSDLTSTDTQYF.

In its sample, this clonotype was seen many times. The genes are TRBV6-2 or TRBV6-3 and TRBJ2-7, with 8 bases fitting TRBD2. Germline-derived CDR1 and CDR2 are MNHEY and SVGEGT. The CDR3 runs to 12 residues. The ends lost 6 bases at V and 5 bases at J; junction bases unmatched: 3. CDR3 amino acids: CASSGGANEQYF. In DNA form, the CDR3 reads TGTGCCAGCAGCGGGGGGGCCAACGAGCAGTACTTC.

On this clonotype itself: A much larger clone differs from this one at a single base, so this may be a read error. The DNA of the CDR3 is TGCGCCAGCAGCCAAGATCCTCCGGGGACGAGGACAGATACGCAGTATTTT. The encoded protein is CASSQDPPGTRTDTQYF. The chain joins TRBV4-1 to TRBJ2-3; either TRBD1 or TRBD2 may supply D (5 bases each). V was clipped by 0 bases and J by 3 bases, with 16 bases between them. This CDR3 is built from 17 residues. CDR1 and CDR2 from the germline V gene are MGHRA and YSYEKL.

This clonotype was recorded many times. V and J are TRBV7-2 and TRBJ2-1, with a weak D call TRBD1 (5 bases). Germline V gene data show CDR1 as SGHTA and CDR2 as FQGNSA. V was pared by 7 bases and J by 9 bases, with 16 bases between. The CDR3 runs 13 residues. In DNA, the CDR3 is TGTGCCAGCATCCCCCAGGGATTGGTTGAGCAGTTCTTC. Translated: CASIPQGLVEQFF.

This clonotype was detected ten times or more. The CDR3 sequence: CASSFWEISNTGELFF. The CDR3 nucleotides read TGTGCCAGCAGCTTTTGGGAGATCTCGAACACCGGGGAGCTGTTTTTT. The chain links TRBV11-2 to TRBJ2-2, with a weak D call TRBD2 (5 bases). Deletions cut 3 bases from V and 0 bases from J, with 11 bases between. CDR1 is SGHAT, CDR2 FQNNGV, per germline. The CDR3 is 16 residues long.

This clonotype has ten or more counts. This chain uses TRBV7-9 with TRBJ2-7, with a weak D call TRBD1 (5 bases). Trimming removed 2 bases from V and 6 bases from J, with 8 bases in between. This CDR3 has 12 residues. CDR1 and CDR2 from the germline V gene are SEHNR and FQNEAQ (reference sequence). The CDR3 DNA is TGTGCCAGCAGCTTACATGGGGCCGAGCAGTACGTC. It encodes CASSLHGAEQYV.

This clonotype was counted many times. This sequence joins TRBV18 and TRBJ1-1; no clear D. Germline V CDR1 and CDR2: KGHSH, LQKENI. The CDR3 runs to 15 residues. V was pared by 3 bases and J by 4 bases, with 15 bases between. CDR3 bases: TGTGCCAGCTCACCCTATCAGGAGAGATTCACTGAAGCTTTCTTT. Encoded protein: CASSPYQERFTEAFF.

The sample holds many counts of this clonotype. V is TRBV28 and J is TRBJ2-7; D might be TRBD1 (5 bases). This CDR3 contains 12 residues. Germline CDR1 reads MDHEN; CDR2 reads SYDVKM. The V end was cut by 4 bases, the J end by 7 bases, with 11 bases between. The CDR3 DNA follows: TGTGCCAGCAGTTCTCCAGGGCATGAGCAGTACGTC. Its protein product is CASSSPGHEQYV.

This clonotype has a count of ten or more. This chain joins TRBV7-2 and TRBJ1-1; 9 bases fit TRBD1. This CDR3 is 15 amino acids long. CDR1 is SGHTA, CDR2 FQGNSA, per germline. J lost 1 base, V lost 4 bases, and 4 bases had no gene match. The CDR3 loop reads CASSSRTGENTEAFF. The DNA of the CDR3 is TGTGCCAGCAGCTCCCGGACAGGGGAGAACACTGAAGCTTTCTTT.

The sample holds many counts of this clonotype. V and J are TRBV29-1 and TRBJ2-5; TRBD2 is a possible D gene (5 bases). Germline CDR1 is SQVTM and CDR2 is ANQGSEA. V was trimmed by 6 bases and J by 2 bases, leaving 13 bases between them. The CDR3 consists of 13 residues. In nucleotides, the CDR3 is TGCAGCGTAAGGAGCGGAGGACAAGAGACCCAGTACTTC. This translates into CSVRSGGQETQYF.